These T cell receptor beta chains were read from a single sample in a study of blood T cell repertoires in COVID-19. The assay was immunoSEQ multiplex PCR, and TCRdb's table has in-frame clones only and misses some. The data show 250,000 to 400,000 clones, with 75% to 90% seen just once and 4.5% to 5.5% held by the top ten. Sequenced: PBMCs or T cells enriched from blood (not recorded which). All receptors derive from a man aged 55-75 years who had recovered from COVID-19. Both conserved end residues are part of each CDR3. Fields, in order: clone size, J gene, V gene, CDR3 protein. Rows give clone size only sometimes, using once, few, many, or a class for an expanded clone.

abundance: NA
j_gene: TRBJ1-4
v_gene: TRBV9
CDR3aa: CASSALQGAGEKLFF

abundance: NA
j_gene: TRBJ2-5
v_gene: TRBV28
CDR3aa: CASSSRTSGRTQETQYF

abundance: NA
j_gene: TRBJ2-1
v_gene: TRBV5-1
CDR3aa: CASSRSGQGINEQFF

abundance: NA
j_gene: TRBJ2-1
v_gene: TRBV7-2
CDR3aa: CASSLRTSVGEQFF

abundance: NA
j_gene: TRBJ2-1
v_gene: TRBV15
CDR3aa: CATSGLYEQFF

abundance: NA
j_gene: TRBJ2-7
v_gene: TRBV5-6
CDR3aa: CASSTGPYEQYF

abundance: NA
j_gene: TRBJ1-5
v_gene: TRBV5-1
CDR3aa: CASSTGQLNQPQHF

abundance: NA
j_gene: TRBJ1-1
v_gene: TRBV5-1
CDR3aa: CASSSNPGTEAFF

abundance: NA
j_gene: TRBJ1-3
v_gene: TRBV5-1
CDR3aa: CASSPDNRVNSGNTIYF

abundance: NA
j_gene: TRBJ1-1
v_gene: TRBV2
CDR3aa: CASSDQGMTEAFF

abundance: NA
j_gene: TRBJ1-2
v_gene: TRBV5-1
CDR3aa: CASSLNSVGLGEGYTF

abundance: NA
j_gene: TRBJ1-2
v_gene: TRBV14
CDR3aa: CASSQGHNYGYTF

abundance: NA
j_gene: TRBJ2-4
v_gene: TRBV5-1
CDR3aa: CASRIRQGENIQYF

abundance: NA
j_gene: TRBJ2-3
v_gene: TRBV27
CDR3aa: CASSGLAGGTDTQYF

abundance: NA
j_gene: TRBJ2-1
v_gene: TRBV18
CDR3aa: CASSPTTSGYNEQFF

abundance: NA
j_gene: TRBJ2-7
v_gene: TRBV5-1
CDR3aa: CASSLQYSSYEQYF

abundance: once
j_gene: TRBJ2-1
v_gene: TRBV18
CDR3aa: CASSLEQVSSYNEQFF

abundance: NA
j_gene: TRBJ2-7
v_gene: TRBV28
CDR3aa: CASSITSGLSSYEQYF

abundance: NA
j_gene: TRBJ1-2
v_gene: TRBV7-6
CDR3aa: CASSLENRVIYGYTF

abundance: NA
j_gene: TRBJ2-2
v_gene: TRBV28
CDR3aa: CASRRDRGGSGELFF

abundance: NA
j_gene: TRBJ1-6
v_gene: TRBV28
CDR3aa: CASSFLDRVKSPLHF

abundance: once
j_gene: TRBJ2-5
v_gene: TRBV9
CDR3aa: CASSVDGTVQETQYF

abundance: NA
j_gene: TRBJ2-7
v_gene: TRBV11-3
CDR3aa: CASSSGQGSNNEQYF

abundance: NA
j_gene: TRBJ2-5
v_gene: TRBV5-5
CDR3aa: CASSRAAGGLETQYF

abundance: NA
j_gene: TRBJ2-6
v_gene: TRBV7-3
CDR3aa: CASSLNRDRGRRAGANVLTF

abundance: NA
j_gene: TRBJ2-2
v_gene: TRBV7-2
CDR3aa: CASSLTGTGELFF

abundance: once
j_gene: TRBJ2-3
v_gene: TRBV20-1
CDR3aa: CSAQSRDTQYF